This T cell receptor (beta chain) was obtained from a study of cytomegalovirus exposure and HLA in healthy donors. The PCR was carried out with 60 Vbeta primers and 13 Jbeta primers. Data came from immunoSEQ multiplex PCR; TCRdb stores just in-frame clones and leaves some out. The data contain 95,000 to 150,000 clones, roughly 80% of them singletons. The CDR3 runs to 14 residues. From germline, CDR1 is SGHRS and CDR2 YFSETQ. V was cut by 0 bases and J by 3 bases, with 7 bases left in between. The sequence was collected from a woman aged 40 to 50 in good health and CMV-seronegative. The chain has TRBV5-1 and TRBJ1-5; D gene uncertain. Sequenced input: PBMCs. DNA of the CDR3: TGCGCCAGCAGCTTGGAGAGTTTCAATCAGCCCCAGCATTTT. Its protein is CASSLESFNQPQHF.